The present T cell receptor (beta chain) was sequenced within a study of blood T cell repertoires in COVID-19 (dated by TCRdb to the early 2020s). General notes on the study: Samples from collaborators originated in the United States, Italy and Spain and spanned both the acute and convalescent phases of COVID-19. A de-identified subject ID, COVID-19 status, age in years and sex were almost always included in the sample metadata. Samples were obtained from the ongoing ImmuneRACE study (first 160 participants) and from approximately 1,200 subjects provided by 6 global collaborators. The prospective study material was composed of cDNA or gDNA derived from T cells, B-cell-depleted T cells, or PBMCs. The repertoires were released in a freely available public database meant as a resource for research on the immune response to SARS-CoV-2. Where available, HLA class I and class II types were taken from metadata supplied by the sample provider and were not determined by assay-based typing. Subjects who had been exposed to COVID-19, were actively infected with it, or had recovered from it provided the deeply sampled blood TCRbeta repertoires that made up the dataset. General conclusions and limits of the study: The amount of clinical and demographic metadata varied by source and participant and was provided uncurated.

TCRbeta CDR3 regions were amplified from genomic DNA using the immunoSEQ Assay, a bias-controlled multiplex PCR. The original pipeline was this. The number of nucleated cells in each sample was estimated from the amplification of reference gene primers within the assay. To quantify the absolute abundance of each unique TCRbeta CDR3 rearrangement, sequence reads were collapsed and filtered. For each sample, productive Simpson clonality was calculated as the square root of Simpson's diversity index across productive rearrangements. TCRdb re-hosts the immuneACCESS table, in-frame sequences only. Its copies lack some clones; in the studies checked, an unresolved V gene accounts for under half of them, and the cause for the rest is not known. That table supplies the V and J calls and clone size; D and trimming were determined from the DNA. In all, the sample holds roughly 68,000 clones, and 81% of those were seen once. Clones ranked in the top ten supply 9.2% of the sample.

Notes on this clone: Its antigen is still unknown. One base away there is no much larger clone; base qualities are not given.

Whole blood was collected in K2EDTA tubes by collaborating institutions according to the institutions' own protocols. Collaborator samples were shipped for TCRbeta analysis as frozen whole blood, isolated PBMCs, or DNA extracted from either sample type. The CDR3 goes from the cysteine to the phenylalanine over 17 residues. The kept DNA is CDR3 alone, 51 bases in frame from the first base. V is cut back by 4 bases and J by 8 bases, with 17 bases in the junction unmatched. The germline V gene (reference sequence) provides CDR1 PRHDT and CDR2 FYEKMQ. This sequence uses TRBV13 and TRBJ2-1; a stretch of 7 junction bases matches TRBD2. This receptor was taken from a human donor in a cohort sampled during active COVID-19. What was sequenced was peripheral blood. The CDR3 region: CASSSTHGTTSSDEQFF. The sequenced DNA: TGTGCCAGCAGCTCCACGCACGGGACTACCTCTTCTGATGAGCAGTTCTTC.